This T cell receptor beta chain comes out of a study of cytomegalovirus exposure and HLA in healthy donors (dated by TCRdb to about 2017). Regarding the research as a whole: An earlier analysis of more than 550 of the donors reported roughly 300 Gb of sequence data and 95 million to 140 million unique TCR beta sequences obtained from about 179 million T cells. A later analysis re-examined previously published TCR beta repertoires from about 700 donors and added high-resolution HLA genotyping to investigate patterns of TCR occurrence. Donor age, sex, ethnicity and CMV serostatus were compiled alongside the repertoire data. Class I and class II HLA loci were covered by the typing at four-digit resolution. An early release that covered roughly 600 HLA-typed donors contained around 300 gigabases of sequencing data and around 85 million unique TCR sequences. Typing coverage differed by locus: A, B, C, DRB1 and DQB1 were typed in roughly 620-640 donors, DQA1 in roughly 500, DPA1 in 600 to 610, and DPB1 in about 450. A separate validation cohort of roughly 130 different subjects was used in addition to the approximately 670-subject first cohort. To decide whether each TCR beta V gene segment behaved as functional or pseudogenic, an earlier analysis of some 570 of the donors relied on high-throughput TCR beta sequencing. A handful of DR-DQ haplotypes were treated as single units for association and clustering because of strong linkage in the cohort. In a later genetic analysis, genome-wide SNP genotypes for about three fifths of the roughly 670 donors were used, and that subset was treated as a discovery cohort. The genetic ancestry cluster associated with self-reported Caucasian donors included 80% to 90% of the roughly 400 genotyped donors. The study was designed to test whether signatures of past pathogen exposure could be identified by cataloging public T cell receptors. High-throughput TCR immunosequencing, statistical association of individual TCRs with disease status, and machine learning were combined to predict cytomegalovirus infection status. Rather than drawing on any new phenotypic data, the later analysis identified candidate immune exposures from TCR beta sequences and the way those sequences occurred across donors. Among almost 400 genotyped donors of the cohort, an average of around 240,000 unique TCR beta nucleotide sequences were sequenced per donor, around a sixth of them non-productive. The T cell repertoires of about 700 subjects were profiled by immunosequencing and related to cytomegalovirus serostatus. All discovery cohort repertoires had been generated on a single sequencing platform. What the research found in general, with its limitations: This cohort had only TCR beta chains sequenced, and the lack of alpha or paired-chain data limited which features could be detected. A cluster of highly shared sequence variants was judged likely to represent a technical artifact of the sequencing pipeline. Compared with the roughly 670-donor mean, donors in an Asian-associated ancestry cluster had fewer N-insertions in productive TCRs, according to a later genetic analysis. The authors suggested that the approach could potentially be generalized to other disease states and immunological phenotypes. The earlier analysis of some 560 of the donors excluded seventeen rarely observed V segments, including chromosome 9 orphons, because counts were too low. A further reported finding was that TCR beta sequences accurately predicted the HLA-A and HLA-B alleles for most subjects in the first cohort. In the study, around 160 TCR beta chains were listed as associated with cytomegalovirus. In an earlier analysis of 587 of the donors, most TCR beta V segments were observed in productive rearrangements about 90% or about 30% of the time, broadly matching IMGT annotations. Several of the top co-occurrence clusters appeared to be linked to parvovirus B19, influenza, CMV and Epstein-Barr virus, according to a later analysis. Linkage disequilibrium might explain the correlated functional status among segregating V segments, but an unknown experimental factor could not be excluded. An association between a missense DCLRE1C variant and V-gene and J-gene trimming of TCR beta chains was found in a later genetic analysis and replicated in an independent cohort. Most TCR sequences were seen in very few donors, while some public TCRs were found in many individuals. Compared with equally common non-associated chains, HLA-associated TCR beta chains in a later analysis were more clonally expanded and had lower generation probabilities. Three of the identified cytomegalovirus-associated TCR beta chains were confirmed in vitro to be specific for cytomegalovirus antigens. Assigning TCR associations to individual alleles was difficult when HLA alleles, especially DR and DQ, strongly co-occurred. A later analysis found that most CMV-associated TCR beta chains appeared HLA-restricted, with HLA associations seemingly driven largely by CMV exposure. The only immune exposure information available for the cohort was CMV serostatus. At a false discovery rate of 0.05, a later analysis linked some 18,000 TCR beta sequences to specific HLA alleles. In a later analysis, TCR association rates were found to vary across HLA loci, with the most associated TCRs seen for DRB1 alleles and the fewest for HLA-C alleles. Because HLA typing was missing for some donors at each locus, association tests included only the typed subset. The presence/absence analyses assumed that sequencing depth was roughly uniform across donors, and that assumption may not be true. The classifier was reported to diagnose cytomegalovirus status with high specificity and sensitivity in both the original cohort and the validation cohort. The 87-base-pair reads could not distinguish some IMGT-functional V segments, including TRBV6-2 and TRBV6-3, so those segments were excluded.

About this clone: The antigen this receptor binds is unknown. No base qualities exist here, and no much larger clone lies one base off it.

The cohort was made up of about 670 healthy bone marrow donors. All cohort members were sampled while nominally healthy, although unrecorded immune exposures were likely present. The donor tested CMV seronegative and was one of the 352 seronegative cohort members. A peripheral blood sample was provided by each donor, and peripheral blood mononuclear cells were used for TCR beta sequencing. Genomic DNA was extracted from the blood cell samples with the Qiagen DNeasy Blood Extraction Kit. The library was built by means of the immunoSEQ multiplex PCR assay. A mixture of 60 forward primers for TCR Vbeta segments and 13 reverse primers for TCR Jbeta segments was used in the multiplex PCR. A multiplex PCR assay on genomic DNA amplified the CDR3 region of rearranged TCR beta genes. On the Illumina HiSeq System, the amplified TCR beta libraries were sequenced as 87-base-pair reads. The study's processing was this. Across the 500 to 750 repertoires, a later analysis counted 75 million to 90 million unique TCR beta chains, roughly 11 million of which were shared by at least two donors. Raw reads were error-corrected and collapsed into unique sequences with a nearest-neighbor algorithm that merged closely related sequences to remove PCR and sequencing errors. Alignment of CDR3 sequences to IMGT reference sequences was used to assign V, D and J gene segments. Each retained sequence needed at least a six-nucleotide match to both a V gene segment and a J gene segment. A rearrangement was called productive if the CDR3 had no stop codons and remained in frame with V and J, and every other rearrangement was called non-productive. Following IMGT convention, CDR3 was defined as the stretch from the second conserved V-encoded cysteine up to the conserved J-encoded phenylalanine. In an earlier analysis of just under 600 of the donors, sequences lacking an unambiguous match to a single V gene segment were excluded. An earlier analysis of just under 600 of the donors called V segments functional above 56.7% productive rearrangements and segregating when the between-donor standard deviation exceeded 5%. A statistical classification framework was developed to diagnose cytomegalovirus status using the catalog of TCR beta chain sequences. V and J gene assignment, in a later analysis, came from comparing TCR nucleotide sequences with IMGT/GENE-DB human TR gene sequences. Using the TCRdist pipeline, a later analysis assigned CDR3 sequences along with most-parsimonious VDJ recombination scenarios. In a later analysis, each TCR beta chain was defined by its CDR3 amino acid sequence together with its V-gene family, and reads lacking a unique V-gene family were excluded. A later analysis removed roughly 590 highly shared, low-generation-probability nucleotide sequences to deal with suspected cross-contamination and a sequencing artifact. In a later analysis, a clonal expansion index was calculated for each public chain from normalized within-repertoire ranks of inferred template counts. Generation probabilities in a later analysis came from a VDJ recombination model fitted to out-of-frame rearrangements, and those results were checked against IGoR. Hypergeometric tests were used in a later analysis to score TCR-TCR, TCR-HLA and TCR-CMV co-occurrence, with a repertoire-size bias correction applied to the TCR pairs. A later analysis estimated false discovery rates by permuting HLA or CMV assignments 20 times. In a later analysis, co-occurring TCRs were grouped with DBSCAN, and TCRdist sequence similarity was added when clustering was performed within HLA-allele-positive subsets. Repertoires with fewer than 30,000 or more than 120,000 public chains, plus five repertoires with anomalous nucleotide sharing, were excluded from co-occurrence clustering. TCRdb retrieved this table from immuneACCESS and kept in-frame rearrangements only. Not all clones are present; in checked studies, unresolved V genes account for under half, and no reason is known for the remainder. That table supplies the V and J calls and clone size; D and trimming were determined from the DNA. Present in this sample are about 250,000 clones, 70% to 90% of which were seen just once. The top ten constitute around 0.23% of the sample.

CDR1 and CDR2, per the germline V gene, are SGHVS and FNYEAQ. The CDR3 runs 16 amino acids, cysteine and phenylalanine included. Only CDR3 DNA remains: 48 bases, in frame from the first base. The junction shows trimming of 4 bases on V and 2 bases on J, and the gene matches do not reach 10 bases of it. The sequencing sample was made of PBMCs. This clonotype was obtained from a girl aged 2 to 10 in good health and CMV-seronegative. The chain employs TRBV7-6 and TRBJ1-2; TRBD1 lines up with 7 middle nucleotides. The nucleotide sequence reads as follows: TGTGCCAGCAGCTCCACCGGTGGGACAGCGAACTATGGCTACACCTTC. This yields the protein CASSSTGGTANYGYTF. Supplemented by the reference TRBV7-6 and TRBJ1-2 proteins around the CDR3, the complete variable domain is GAGVSQSPRYKVTKRGQDVALRCDPISGHVSLYWYRQALGQGPEFLTYFNYEAQQDKSGLPNDRFSAERPEGSISTLTIQRTEQRDSAMYRCASSSTGGTANYGYTFGSGTRLTVV.